The TCR beta chain described here comes from a study of blood T cell repertoires in COVID-19. Study background: Two negative PCRs, clearance, or symptom resolution characterized the recovered Cohort 3 donors.

Living in 24 US areas, the participants were between 18 and 89 years of age. TCRdb's table, derived via immunoSEQ multiplex PCR, lists solely in-frame clones and lacks some. The sample has roughly 150,000 clones, roughly 85% seen once. The table lists this clone with a count of one. Germline CDR1 is MDHEN and CDR2 is SYDVKM. This CDR3 spans 18 amino acids. Trimming removed 7 bases from V and 3 bases from J; junction bases left unmatched: 14. The sequence came from a woman in her 70s in a cohort exposed to, infected with or recovered from COVID-19 (not recorded which). This chain uses TRBV28 with TRBJ1-4, with 10 bases identical to TRBD1. Material for sequencing was PBMCs or T cells enriched from blood (not recorded which). The CDR3 loop is CASTIPRDRGRSNEKLFF. CDR3 DNA sequence: TGTGCCAGCACCATTCCCCGGGACAGGGGACGTTCTAATGAAAAACTGTTTTTT.